This T cell receptor beta chain was captured by sequencing in a study of control samples from healthy donors and cancer patients. The protocol was immunoSEQ multiplex PCR, while the TCRdb copy is restricted to in-frame clones and leaves out a portion. The repertoire has approximately 170,000 clones, about nine tenths of them found once; the top ten carry approximately 1.5%. CDR3 size: 16 residues. CDR1 is SGHNT and CDR2 is YYREEE in the germline V gene (reference sequence). J lost 0 bases, V lost 3 bases, and 3 bases had no gene match. This sequence originates from a woman aged 25 to 39 in good health. Sample: blood. The V gene is TRBV5-4, the J gene TRBJ2-1; 10 bases line up with TRBD2. CDR3 coding DNA: TGTGCCAGCAGCTCCCCTAGCGGGAGCTCCTACAATGAGCAGTTCTTC. It specifies CASSSPSGSSYNEQFF.